One and the same sample provided the 32 T cell receptor beta chains below, sequenced in a study of PD-1 blockade in classical Hodgkin lymphoma. Time point described: cycle 4 day 1 (C4D1), after less than seven weeks of nivolumab. With no exception, relapse followed autologous stem cell transplantation in all patients, and brentuximab vedotin exposure varied. CD4+ T cells were purified from thawed PBMCs by magnetic negative selection. TCRdb's table, derived via immunoSEQ multiplex PCR, lists solely in-frame clones and lacks some. The profile shows some 26,000 clones, around 75% of them singletons. The sample consisted of CD4+ T cells from blood, taken before the fourth cycle of nivolumab. The receptors originated from a human donor with classical Hodgkin lymphoma.

This chain joins TRBV23-1 and TRBJ1-6, with D perhaps TRBD1 (6 bases). TRBV23-1 is designated an ORF whose function remains uncertain. Trimming took off 10 bases at V and 0 bases at J, with 10 bases between the two ends. The CDR3 length is 14 residues. CDR3 sequence (DNA): TGCGCCAAAGGACAGAACTCCTATAATTCACCCCTCCACTTT. Translating it yields CAKGQNSYNSPLHF.

The rearrangement uses TRBV11-1 and TRBJ1-1; 7 bases fit TRBD1. V was pared by 2 bases and J by 5 bases, with 5 bases of the junction left unmatched. The CDR3 runs 14 residues. Germline V gives CDR1 SGHAT, CDR2 FQDESV (reference sequence). The CDR3 spells CASSLTGVWTEAFF. The CDR3 region has the DNA TGTGCCAGCAGCTTAACAGGGGTTTGGACTGAAGCTTTCTTT.

The V call is TRBV18, the J call TRBJ1-5; TRBD1 matches at 8 bases. The CDR3 is made up of 16 amino acids. Germline values: CDR1 KGHSH, CDR2 LQKENI. The V gene end was trimmed by 6 bases and the J gene end by 6 bases; junction bases not matched to a gene: 13. CDR3 nucleotides: TGTGCCAGCTCTCTCTCCCACCCAGGGGGCTTTCAGCCCCAGCATTTT. It is translated as CASSLSHPGGFQPQHF.

This clone was seen a single time. The V gene is TRBV7-9, the J gene TRBJ1-1, with TRBD1 matching over 12 bases. CDR3 size: 16 residues. Germline CDR1 reads SEHNR; CDR2 reads FQNEAQ (reference sequence). After removal of 5 bases from V and 5 bases from J, the junction contained 9 bases not matched to a gene. The CDR3 coding sequence is TGTGCCAGCAGCCAGGGACAGGGGGCGCGGGAGACTGAAGCTTTCTTT. Translated, it gives CASSQGQGARETEAFF.

The rearrangement links TRBV9 to TRBJ1-6; D is possibly TRBD1 (5 bases). The germline V gene has CDR1 SGDLS and CDR2 YYNGEE. This CDR3 contains 15 residues. V was cut by 3 bases and J by 7 bases, with 14 bases left in between. The CDR3 loop is CASSGAGTENSPLHF. The CDR3 DNA reads as TGTGCCAGCAGCGGAGCCGGGACGGAGAATTCACCCCTCCACTTT.

This clone was counted only a few times. The chain has TRBV5-1 and TRBJ1-1; D perhaps matches TRBD1 (5 bases). The CDR3 has 16 amino acids. Looked up from germline, CDR1 is SGHRS and CDR2 is YFSETQ. The V end was cut by 5 bases, the J end by 1 base, with 18 bases between. As DNA, the CDR3 is TGCGCCAGCAGATTCTCCATCATGGGGGGGAACACTGAAGCTTTCTTT. Protein: CASRFSIMGGNTEAFF.

The J gene is TRBJ2-7, the V gene TRBV2; D not certain. V lost 4 bases and J lost 4, with 17 bases in between. Germline V gene lookup returns CDR1 SNHLY and CDR2 FYNNEI. The CDR3 extends over 15 amino acids. The CDR3 sequence: CASSVTRVGPYEQYF. The CDR3 DNA reads TGTGCCAGCAGTGTTACCCGGGTGGGCCCTTACGAGCAGTACTTC. Looking up the rest from reference TRBV2 and TRBJ2-7 gives the full variable domain: EPEVTQTPSHQVTQMGQEVILRCVPISNHLYFYWYRQILGQKVEFLVSFYNNEISEKSEIFDDQFSVERPDGSNFTLKIRSTKLEDSAMYFCASSVTRVGPYEQYFGPGTRLTVT.

The chain carries TRBV10-3 and TRBJ1-4, with D possibly TRBD1 on 6 matching bases. Germline-derived CDR1 and CDR2 are ENHRY and SYGVKD. The length of the CDR3 is 16 residues. Trimming removed 4 bases at V and 7 bases at J, with 19 bases between. CDR3 sequence reads: CAISAEPQGLGEKLFF. CDR3 sequence (DNA): TGTGCCATCAGTGCCGAACCACAGGGCCTTGGTGAAAAACTGTTTTTT.

V and J are TRBV28 and TRBJ2-7; 9 bases are shared with TRBD1. Germline assignment: CDR1 MDHEN and CDR2 SYDVKM. The CDR3 contains 20 residues. Trimming at V came to 6 bases and at J to 1 base, leaving 22 bases not matched to a gene. CDR3 DNA sequence: TGTGCCAGCAGCCTCAAAGGACCCTTTCAAACCGGGACAGGGTCCTACGAGCAGTACTTC. Encoded protein: CASSLKGPFQTGTGSYEQYF.

The table lists this clone with a count of one. The V gene is TRBV2, the J gene TRBJ2-7; D perhaps matches TRBD1 (5 bases). This CDR3 region has 15 residues. V dropped 4 bases and J dropped 3 bases, with 16 bases sitting between them. Germline lookup yields CDR1 SNHLY and CDR2 FYNNEI. The CDR3 DNA follows: TGTGCCAGCAGTGTTACGGCAGGGTCGAGCTACGAGCAGTACTTC. It encodes CASSVTAGSSYEQYF.

The chain employs TRBV2 and TRBJ2-1, with 13 nucleotides matching TRBD2. CDR3 length: 17 residues. Germline V gene sequence: CDR1 SNHLY, CDR2 FYNNEI. With 6 bases clipped from V and 7 bases from J, the junction kept 12 bases outside the gene matches. CDR3 sequence reads: CASSPTRTSGGGNEQFF. As DNA, the CDR3 is TGTGCCAGCAGCCCGACCCGGACTAGCGGGGGAGGTAATGAGCAGTTCTTC.

This sequence joins TRBV6-1 and TRBJ1-2; D is possibly TRBD1 (6 bases). CDR3 length: 14 amino acids. The V gene's germline CDR1 is MNHNS and CDR2 SASEGT. Trimming removed 4 bases at V and 3 bases at J, with 12 bases between. Here the CDR3 DNA reads TGTGCCAGCAGTGCCGACAGGTCGGACTATGGCTACACCTTC. It yields the protein CASSADRSDYGYTF.

This clone showed up just a few times. This rearrangement joins TRBV4-2 to TRBJ1-2, with D perhaps matching TRBD1 (5 bases). The germline V gene encodes CDR1 LGHNA and CDR2 YNFKEQ. V lost 4 bases, J lost 4 bases, and 16 bases lay in between. The CDR3 runs to 15 residues. This CDR3 is CASSLEIGTGYGYTF. The CDR3 coding sequence is TGTGCCAGCAGCCTGGAGATAGGGACGGGCTATGGCTACACCTTC.

V is TRBV5-1 and J is TRBJ1-4; 10 bases align to TRBD1. V dropped 6 bases and J dropped 7; count of bases not matched to a gene: 9. The CDR3 runs 15 residues. Germline V lookup: CDR1 SGHRS, CDR2 YFSETQ. Here the CDR3 DNA reads TGCGCCAGCACCCGGACAGGGGGGGATGGTGAAAAACTGTTTTTT. Amino acid sequence: CASTRTGGDGEKLFF.

This rearrangement joins TRBV2 to TRBJ2-2; no reliable D call. V lost 2 bases, J lost 6 bases, and 7 bases lay in between. In germline, CDR1 is SNHLY, CDR2 FYNNEI. This CDR3 spans 13 amino acids. The CDR3 sequence: CASSESRAGELFF. In DNA, the CDR3 is TGTGCCAGCAGTGAAAGTAGGGCCGGGGAGCTGTTTTTT.

The chain is built from TRBV5-1 and TRBJ2-5, with 7 bases aligning to TRBD1. The CDR3 has 15 amino acids. The V segment lost 5 bases and the J segment 5 bases; nucleotides outside the gene matches: 12. Germline loops: CDR1 SGHRS, CDR2 YFSETQ. The CDR3: CASRERTGGSETQYF. CDR3 sequence (DNA): TGCGCCAGCAGGGAAAGGACAGGCGGGTCGGAGACCCAGTACTTC.

Only one count was recorded for this clone. The CDR3 DNA follows: TGCAGCGTAGCGGGGGTCACTGAAGCTTTCTTT. This translates into CSVAGVTEAFF. The chain recombines TRBV29-1 with TRBJ1-1, with D tentatively TRBD1 (5 bases). This CDR3 has 11 residues. Germline V gene sequence: CDR1 SQVTM, CDR2 ANQGSEA. The ends were cut back, 6 bases at V and 4 bases at J, with 9 bases in the middle.

This chain joins TRBV9 and TRBJ1-2, with D possibly TRBD1 on 6 matching bases. This CDR3 region has 15 residues. V dropped 3 bases and J dropped 3 bases, with 15 bases sitting between them. The germline gives CDR1 SGDLS, CDR2 YYNGEE. The DNA for the CDR3 is TGTGCCAGCAGCGCTCAAGGGGGGCGGGACTATGGCTACACCTTC. It yields the protein CASSAQGGRDYGYTF.

The chain joins TRBV18 to TRBJ2-7; 11 bases fit TRBD2. This CDR3 contains 15 residues. Germline values: CDR1 KGHSH, CDR2 LQKENI. V was clipped by 3 bases and J by 2 bases; unmatched bases: 3. Here the CDR3 reads CASSPTSGAAYEQYF. CDR3 DNA sequence: TGTGCCAGCTCACCGACTAGCGGGGCTGCCTACGAGCAGTACTTC.

V usage is TRBV5-6 and J usage is TRBJ2-7; no firm D call. Trimming cost V 0 bases and J 6 bases, with 7 bases left between them. Germline CDR1 and CDR2: SGHDT and YYEEEE. The CDR3 has 12 residues. CDR3 amino acids: CASSLVPFEQYF. The CDR3 nucleotides are TGTGCCAGCAGCTTGGTACCTTTCGAGCAGTACTTC.

The chain is built from TRBV18 and TRBJ2-7; D is unclear. Germline CDR1 and CDR2: KGHSH and LQKENI. V shed 6 bases and J shed 2 bases, with 20 bases lying between them. The CDR3 spans 16 residues. The CDR3 reads CASSPPGRAKTYEQYF. CDR3 nucleotides: TGTGCCAGCTCCCCTCCAGGACGCGCTAAGACCTACGAGCAGTACTTC.

The chain uses TRBV5-1 and TRBJ1-1, with a weak D call TRBD1 (5 bases). Trimming cost V 1 base and J 4 bases, with 14 bases left between them. CDR3 length: 15 amino acids. Germline CDR1 SGHRS, CDR2 YFSETQ. The CDR3 DNA follows: TGCGCCAGCAGCTTGTTTGTCCAGGGCAGCACTGAAGCTTTCTTT. Its protein is CASSLFVQGSTEAFF.

The chain recombines TRBV13 with TRBJ2-3, with 7 bases that match TRBD2. The CDR3 sequence is 15 residues long. V lost 5 bases and J lost 2; bases outside the gene matches: 7. Germline V gene lookup returns CDR1 PRHDT and CDR2 FYEKMQ (reference sequence). The CDR3 loop is CASSRAGRPTDTQYF. The CDR3 DNA sequence: TGTGCCAGCAGCCGAGCGGGGAGGCCCACAGATACGCAGTATTTT.

This chain links TRBV5-1 with TRBJ1-1; 7 bases align to TRBD1. The CDR3 is 12 amino acids. The germline V gene encodes CDR1 SGHRS and CDR2 YFSETQ. Trimming removed 5 bases from V and 6 bases from J; junction bases left unmatched: 4. Written as DNA, the CDR3 is TGCGCCAGCAGGGGACAGTCCGCTGAAGCTTTCTTT. Protein product: CASRGQSAEAFF.

The chain couples TRBV11-3 to TRBJ1-1; no firm D call. Per germline, CDR1 SGHNT and CDR2 YENEEA. Trimming took off 2 bases at V and 5 bases at J, with 12 bases between the two ends. This CDR3 region has 14 residues. CDR3 nucleotide sequence: TGTGCCAGCAGCTTACCCCTCGAGGGTACTGAAGCTTTCTTT. Translated: CASSLPLEGTEAFF.

The J gene is TRBJ2-2, the V gene TRBV19, with 8 bases aligning to TRBD1. Germline V lookup: CDR1 LNHDA, CDR2 SQIVND (reference sequence). V dropped 7 bases and J dropped 0; count of bases not matched to a gene: 4. CDR3 length equals 15 residues. DNA of the CDR3: TGTGCCAGTAACAGGGGGAACGCGAACACCGGGGAGCTGTTTTTT. As protein: CASNRGNANTGELFF.

The chain employs TRBV2 and TRBJ1-6, with 8 bases aligning to TRBD1. With V trimmed by 4 bases and J by 13 bases, 18 bases remained unmatched. Germline V gene lookup returns CDR1 SNHLY and CDR2 FYNNEI. This CDR3 is 17 amino acids long. The CDR3 DNA sequence: TGTGCCAGCAGTGTCCCCAGGACCGGGACAGGTCGTTCCCCCCTCCACTTT. Translating gives CASSVPRTGTGRSPLHF.

This clone was observed once. The CDR3 DNA is TGCAGCTCAATAAACATGGGAAGCACTGAAGCTTTCTTT. Amino acid sequence: CSSINMGSTEAFF. This chain joins TRBV29-1 and TRBJ1-1, with D unresolved. The CDR3 totals 13 residues. Trimming cost V 8 bases and J 4 bases, with 17 bases left between them. The germline V gene encodes CDR1 SQVTM and CDR2 ANQGSEA.

The chain carries TRBV30 and TRBJ2-3; D unclear. This CDR3 spans 14 amino acids. Trimming stripped 0 bases from V and 6 bases from J, with 13 bases between. Germline loops: CDR1 GTSNPN, CDR2 SVGIG (reference sequence). The CDR3 loop is CAWSVSPGEDTQYF. In nucleotides, the CDR3 is TGTGCCTGGAGTGTGAGTCCAGGAGAGGATACGCAGTATTTT.

This chain connects TRBV6-6 to TRBJ1-6; the D is unclear. CDR3 length: 14 residues. CDR1 is MNHNY and CDR2 is SVGAGI in the germline V gene (reference sequence). V lost 5 bases and J 4 bases, leaving 9 bases between the germline ends. CDR3 sequence: CASSHREYNSPLHF. CDR3 nucleotide sequence: TGTGCCAGCAGTCATAGGGAGTATAATTCACCCCTCCACTTT.

The chain is built from TRBV7-6 and TRBJ2-7; the match to TRBD1 covers 7 bases. The CDR3 covers 16 residues. With 0 bases clipped from V and 0 bases from J, the junction kept 5 bases outside the gene matches. Germline CDR1 reads SGHVS; CDR2 reads FNYEAQ. The CDR3 DNA is TGTGCCAGCAGCTTAGCAACCGGGACAGTCTCCTACGAGCAGTACTTC. Translated: CASSLATGTVSYEQYF.

V usage is TRBV18 and J usage is TRBJ1-1, with 7 bases fitting TRBD1. V lost 4 bases, J lost 0 bases, and 5 bases stayed unmatched. Germline loops: CDR1 KGHSH, CDR2 LQKENI. The CDR3 extends over 15 amino acids. This CDR3 reads CASSLGQSMNTEAFF. The CDR3 nucleotides are TGTGCCAGCTCACTGGGACAGTCGATGAACACTGAAGCTTTCTTT.